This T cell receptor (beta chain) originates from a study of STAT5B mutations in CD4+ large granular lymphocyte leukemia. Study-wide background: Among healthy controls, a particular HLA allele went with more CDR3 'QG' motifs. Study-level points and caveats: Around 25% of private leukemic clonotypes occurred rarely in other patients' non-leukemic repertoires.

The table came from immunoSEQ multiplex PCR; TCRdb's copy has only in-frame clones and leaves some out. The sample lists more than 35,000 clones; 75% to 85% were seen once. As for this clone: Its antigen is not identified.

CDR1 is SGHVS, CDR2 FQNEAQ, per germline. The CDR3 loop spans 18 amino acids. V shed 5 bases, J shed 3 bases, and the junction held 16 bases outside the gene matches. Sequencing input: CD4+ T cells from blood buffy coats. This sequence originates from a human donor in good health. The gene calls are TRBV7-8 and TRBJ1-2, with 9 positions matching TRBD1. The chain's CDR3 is CASSLQPTGGGSDYGYTF. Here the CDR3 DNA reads TGTGCCAGCAGCCTCCAACCGACAGGGGGAGGTTCCGACTATGGCTACACCTTC.